Below, 21 T cell receptor beta chains from the same sample are listed, as sequenced in a study of cytomegalovirus exposure and HLA in healthy donors. The PCR had 60 Vbeta and 13 Jbeta primers. TCRdb's copy holds only in-frame clones and misses some; the assay was immunoSEQ multiplex PCR. The table records 160,000 or so clones, roughly 77% of them present only once. What was sequenced was PBMCs. The receptors come from a man aged 18 to 30 in good health and CMV-seropositive.

The rearrangement joins TRBV2 to TRBJ1-5; tentative D call: TRBD1 (6 bases). Germline CDR1 reads SNHLY; CDR2 reads FYNNEI. This CDR3 has 13 amino acids. The V end was cut by 9 bases, the J end by 3 bases, with 12 bases between. CDR3 residues: CASGRGINQPQHF. CDR3 DNA: TGTGCCAGTGGGAGGGGGATCAATCAGCCCCAGCATTTT.

This clone was seen more than once but under ten times. Additional DNA sequences in this sample encode the identical CDR3. The V and J genes are TRBV27 and TRBJ1-5; 9 bases agree with TRBD1. Germline CDR1 MNHEY, CDR2 SMNVEV (reference sequence). With 5 bases clipped from V and 4 bases from J, the junction kept 6 bases outside the gene matches. The CDR3 totals 15 residues. The CDR3 DNA sequence: TGTGCCAGCAGTCCAGGGACAGGGTCAAATCAGCCCCAGCATTTT. This gives the protein CASSPGTGSNQPQHF.

The chain carries TRBV30 and TRBJ2-3; 7 nucleotides line up with TRBD2. V shed 8 bases, J shed 2 bases, and the junction held 10 bases outside the gene matches. Per germline, CDR1 GTSNPN and CDR2 SVGIG (reference sequence). The CDR3 is 14 residues long. The CDR3 coding sequence is TGTGCCACCCAGCGGGGACTAAACACAGATACGCAGTATTTT. This encodes CATQRGLNTDTQYF.

The J gene is TRBJ2-1, the V gene TRBV4-2, with TRBD2 matching 10 bases. Per the germline V gene, CDR1 is LGHNA and CDR2 is YNFKEQ. The V segment lost 5 bases and the J segment 2 bases; nucleotides outside the gene matches: 3. The length of the CDR3 is 15 residues. This CDR3 reads CASSNSGGAYNEQFF. The CDR3 nucleotides are TGTGCCAGCAGCAACAGCGGGGGGGCCTACAATGAGCAGTTCTTC.

This chain joins TRBV6-1 and TRBJ2-5; D may be TRBD2 (5 bases). V was trimmed by 10 bases and J by 1 base, leaving 13 bases between them. Germline assignment: CDR1 MNHNS and CDR2 SASEGT. This CDR3 contains 13 residues. The DNA for the CDR3 is TGTGCCACGCGGACTGCGAGCCAAGAGACCCAGTACTTC. This codes for CATRTASQETQYF.

Regarding this clone: The sample contains more than one DNA sequence encoding this CDR3. The rearrangement uses TRBV7-9 and TRBJ2-1, with no clear D. Trimming cost V 1 base and J 10 bases, with 5 bases left between them. The CDR3 is 11 amino acids. Germline assignment: CDR1 SEHNR and CDR2 FQNEAQ (reference sequence). CDR3 residues: CASSLGREQFF. DNA of the CDR3: TGTGCCAGCAGCTTAGGGCGGGAGCAGTTCTTC.

The chain couples TRBV27 to TRBJ2-3; 7 positions agree with TRBD1. Trimming cost V 4 bases and J 1 base; bases outside gene matches: 8. There are 16 residues in the CDR3. Germline V gene data show CDR1 as MNHEY and CDR2 as SMNVEV (reference sequence). CDR3 bases: TGTGCCAGCAGTTCGATACAGGGGACAGGCACAGATACGCAGTATTTT. Translating gives CASSSIQGTGTDTQYF.

This chain uses TRBV19 with TRBJ1-4; D remains ambiguous. This CDR3 contains 16 residues. Per germline, CDR1 LNHDA and CDR2 SQIVND (reference sequence). V dropped 0 bases and J dropped 7 bases, with 15 bases sitting between them. The CDR3 DNA sequence: TGTGCCAGTAGTATAGATCCCCGGACTAGCGGTGAAAAACTGTTTTTT. Its translation is CASSIDPRTSGEKLFF.

The CDR3 DNA reads TGTGCCAGCAGCTCGGTCACACAGGGGGCCCTTAATGAAAAACTGTTTTTT. This translates into CASSSVTQGALNEKLFF. This chain joins TRBV5-6 and TRBJ1-4; 9 bases match TRBD1. The CDR3 runs to 17 residues. Germline loops: CDR1 SGHDT, CDR2 YYEEEE. J lost 4 bases, V lost 3 bases, and 10 bases had no gene match.

This chain joins TRBV18 and TRBJ2-7; 10 bases map to TRBD2. The CDR3 is 17 residues long. Germline-derived CDR1 and CDR2 are KGHSH and LQKENI. J lost 0 bases, V lost 1 base, and 6 bases had no gene match. The CDR3 DNA reads TGTGCCAGCTCACCACGTGCAAGGACTAGCGGCTCCTACGAGCAGTACGTC. Its translation is CASSPRARTSGSYEQYV.

The rearrangement joins TRBV11-3 to TRBJ2-5, with D perhaps matching TRBD2 (6 bases). Germline V gives CDR1 SGHNT, CDR2 YENEEA. This CDR3 has 15 residues. Trimming removed 1 base from V and 1 base from J, with 10 bases in between. This chain's CDR3 is CASSLGGDTQETQYF. The DNA for the CDR3 is TGTGCCAGCAGCTTAGGGGGGGATACCCAAGAGACCCAGTACTTC.

The table lists this clone with a count of one. The chain carries TRBV7-3 and TRBJ1-1; D is perhaps TRBD1 (5 bases). CDR3 length: 15 residues. V lost 0 bases and J 1 base, leaving 9 bases between the germline ends. Germline lookup yields CDR1 SGHTA and CDR2 FQGTGA. The CDR3 coding sequence is TGTGCCAGCAGCTTAACGCGGGGCGGGAACACTGAAGCTTTCTTT. Amino acids: CASSLTRGGNTEAFF.

The chain joins TRBV28 to TRBJ2-3, with 7 bases aligning to TRBD2. This CDR3 comprises 15 residues. After removal of 6 bases from V and 0 bases from J, the junction contained 6 bases not matched to a gene. CDR1 is MDHEN and CDR2 is SYDVKM in the germline V gene. CDR3 nucleotides: TGTGCCAGCAGCCAAGCGACTAGCAGCACAGATACGCAGTATTTT. Translation gives CASSQATSSTDTQYF.

This clone occurred a few times. The V call is TRBV5-1, the J call TRBJ1-2; tentative D call: TRBD1 (6 bases). CDR3 length equals 14 residues. V gave up 5 bases and J gave up 7 bases, with 18 bases separating them. Germline loops: CDR1 SGHRS, CDR2 YFSETQ. In nucleotides, the CDR3 is TGCGCCAGCAGTCCCACACAGGGAAAAGCTGGCTACACCTTC. This gives the protein CASSPTQGKAGYTF. Filled out from reference TRBV5-1 and TRBJ1-2, the complete variable domain reads KAGVTQTPRYLIKTRGQQVTLSCSPISGHRSVSWYQQTPGQGLQFLFEYFSETQRNKGNFPGRFSGRQFSNSRSEMNVSTLELGDSALYLCASSPTQGKAGYTFGSGTRLTVV.

This chain connects TRBV9 to TRBJ1-3, with no clear D. V lost 2 bases to trimming and J lost 4 bases, with 10 bases between them. Germline V lookup: CDR1 SGDLS, CDR2 YYNGEE. This CDR3 is built from 14 residues. The CDR3 here is CASSVRRSGNTIYF. CDR3 DNA: TGTGCCAGCAGCGTTCGCAGGTCCGGAAACACCATATATTTT.

The V and J genes are TRBV11-3 and TRBJ2-5, with D possibly matching TRBD1 (7 bases). The V gene lost 1 base and the J gene lost 4 bases, with 13 bases spanning the gap. The CDR3 runs 15 residues. CDR1 SGHNT and CDR2 YENEEA come from the germline V gene. CDR3 loop: CASSLVGQGGETQYF. DNA of the CDR3: TGTGCCAGCAGCTTAGTAGGCCAGGGGGGAGAGACCCAGTACTTC.

V usage is TRBV10-3 and J usage is TRBJ1-2; 7 bases fit TRBD1. The ends lost 4 bases at V and 8 bases at J; junction bases unmatched: 7. This CDR3 is built from 13 residues. Germline CDR1 and CDR2: ENHRY and SYGVKD. Here the CDR3 reads CAISASDREGYTF. The CDR3 DNA is TGTGCCATCAGTGCTTCCGACAGGGAAGGCTACACCTTC.

The V and J genes are TRBV13 and TRBJ1-1; D gene uncertain. The ends were cut back, 4 bases at V and 1 base at J, with 7 bases in the middle. Germline V gene lookup returns CDR1 PRHDT and CDR2 FYEKMQ (reference sequence). This CDR3 is built from 13 residues. The CDR3 sequence is CASSSPGNTEAFF. In DNA, the CDR3 is TGTGCCAGCAGCTCCCCCGGGAACACTGAAGCTTTCTTT.

The chain combines TRBV6-1 with TRBJ2-5; 8 positions agree with TRBD2. In germline, CDR1 is MNHNS, CDR2 SASEGT. CDR3 length equals 13 residues. V trimming: 8 bases; J trimming: 4 bases; junction bases outside the gene matches: 6. CDR3 sequence (DNA): TGTGCCAGCGAGCGGGAGCGAGGAGAGACCCAGTACTTC. This translates into CASERERGETQYF.

The chain couples TRBV30 to TRBJ2-1; 9 nucleotides line up with TRBD2. Germline CDR1 is GTSNPN and CDR2 is SVGIG (reference sequence). This CDR3 is 13 amino acids long. The V gene end was trimmed by 4 bases and the J gene end by 6 bases; junction bases not matched to a gene: 4. In DNA, the CDR3 is TGTGCCTGGATGGCGGGAGGGCTCAATGAGCAGTTCTTC. Amino acid sequence: CAWMAGGLNEQFF.

The chain combines TRBV4-1 with TRBJ2-5, with 10 bases matching TRBD2. CDR1 and CDR2 from the germline V gene are MGHRA and YSYEKL. Trimming took 2 bases from V and 0 from J; bases not matched to a gene: 0. CDR3 size: 15 residues. The CDR3 region has the DNA TGCGCCAGCAGCCAAAGCGGGGGGGACCAAGAGACCCAGTACTTC. Its protein is CASSQSGGDQETQYF.